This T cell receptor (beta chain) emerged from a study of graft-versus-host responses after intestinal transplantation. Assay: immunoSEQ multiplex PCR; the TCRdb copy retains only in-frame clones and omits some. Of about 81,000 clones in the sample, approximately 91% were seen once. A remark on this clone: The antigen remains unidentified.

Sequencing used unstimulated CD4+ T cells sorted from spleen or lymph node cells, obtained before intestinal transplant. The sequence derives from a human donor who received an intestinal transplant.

The CDR3 bases are TGTGCCAGCAGCTACCTCTATAGCGGGAGGGGTGAAACCGGGGAGCTGTTTTTT. This sequence encodes CASSYLYSGRGETGELFF. V usage is TRBV5-6 and J usage is TRBJ2-2, with 11 bases identical to TRBD2. Germline V gives CDR1 SGHDT, CDR2 YYEEEE. This CDR3 comprises 18 residues. With V trimmed by 3 bases and J by 5 bases, 12 bases remained unmatched.